The entry that follows covers one T cell receptor beta chain sequence. Its antigen is still unknown. There are no base qualities to consult, and no much larger clone falls within one base. The entire isolated RNA was reverse transcribed using the High Capacity cDNA Reverse Transcription Kit, and thus expressed TCRB transcripts were sequenced. Naive, central memory and regulatory T cell samples underwent deep immunoSEQ sequencing, averaging about 3.5 million total reads per sample. Sorted cells were lysed in RLT buffer and RNA was extracted with DNase-treated RNeasy Micro or Mini kits, depending on cell number. Each cell subset was processed separately to prevent cross-contamination, with patient and healthy donor samples processed together. The immunoSEQ multiplex PCR was used to amplify TCRB sequences from cDNA, generating 87-bp fragments that spanned the CDR3 region. The amplicons were sequenced using the Illumina HiSeq platform. Regarding the original processing steps: Synthetic template baselines were used to correct PCR bias computationally, reads within Hamming distance 2 were collapsed, and singletons that could not be merged were discarded. By aligning reads against IMGT, V, D and J genes, CDR3 length, and insertions or deletions at six rearrangement sites were assigned. Clonotype counts were normalized to sorted cell number within each subset before computing true diversity and Gini coefficients with the tcR R package. The overlap coefficient, calculated on TCRB nucleotide sequences, was used to measure repertoire sharing. Out-of-frame TCRB sequences from naive cells were analyzed to stand in for the pre-selection repertoire. Sourced from immuneACCESS, this table was stored by TCRdb with only in-frame sequences that have V and J called. A share of the clones is absent; for the studies checked, an unresolved V gene accounts for under half, and the remainder has no known explanation. For V, J and clone size, that table is used; D and trimming come from the DNA. The sample data list a few hundred thousand clones, and roughly 24% of these were observed just once. The ten largest clones capture about 0.012% of the sample.

The record originates from a study of beta chain features in type 1 diabetes (dated 2018 in TCRdb). General notes on the study: No differences in mean age, gender distribution, total cell number or subset yield were found between patients and healthy donors. Whereas all 30 or so donors provided naive and central memory subsets, regulatory and stem cell-like memory subsets were isolated from just 8 patients and roughly eight healthy donors. A total of 85 million to 140 million sorted cells were examined across all samples, and the number of cells per subset was strongly correlated with RNA yield. The study compared TCRB repertoires of sorted circulating CD4+ T cell subsets between recently diagnosed type 1 diabetes patients and matched healthy donors. The research as a whole found: Type 1 diabetes patients showed a moderate but significant shortening of TCRB CDR3 length in all four CD4+ subsets. The naive, central memory and regulatory TCRB repertoires appeared to resemble one another more closely among patients than among healthy donors. At VDJ recombination sites, patients with type 1 diabetes made fewer insertions and deleted more nucleotides, a pattern implying thymic rearrangement abnormalities. Because cDNA was sequenced instead of genomic DNA, highly expressing activated cells could be over-represented, though the groups showed no difference in activation or CD3 levels. Only small numbers of individuals were included in the HLA sub-analyses, which left unresolved whether HLA type had any influence on TCRB rearrangement. PCR might favor shorter templates, but patient and control samples were amplified and corrected together, so any skew would affect both groups equally.

Each donor gave one peripheral blood draw, approximately 100 mL on average, collected into heparinised tubes. A BD FACSAria II was used to sort naive, central memory, regulatory and stem cell-like memory CD4+ T cells with a panel that included CD45RO, CCR7, CD25, CD127, CD95 and CD27. A purity above 95% was achieved for all sorted populations. PBMCs were isolated immediately by Lymphoprep density gradient centrifugation and stained directly without culture. Samples were stained and sorted in pairs, with one healthy donor and one patient per experiment, so that batch effects were minimized. The CDR1 and CDR2 encoded by the germline V gene are SGHRS and YFSETQ. From the cysteine through the phenylalanine, the CDR3 covers 18 amino acids. The read is trimmed to its CDR3 DNA, 54 bases read in frame from base 1. V gives up 0 bases and J gives up 0 bases, and the segment between their germline ends measures 13 bases.

The source is a woman in her 30s with type 1 diabetes. The sample comprised naive CD4+ T cells from blood. The sample's cell subset or site label, decoded: true naive CD4+ T cells. Rearrangement joined TRBV5-1 to TRBJ2-6; TRBD1 is a weak D gene call, 5 bases matching. The CDR3 reads as follows: CASSLDVGHFSGANVLTF. The sequenced DNA is TGCGCCAGCAGCTTGGATGTCGGACACTTCTCTGGGGCCAACGTCCTGACTTTC.